A single sample gave rise to the 9 T cell receptor beta chains below, sequenced in a study of vaccination effects on CD4 cells after COVID-19. Cultured cells yielded isolated CD4+ T cells after 10 to 11 days. The assay was immunoSEQ multiplex PCR, and TCRdb's table has in-frame clones only and misses some. The sample contains around 40,000 clones, about 70% of which appear only once. The antigens for these receptors are not known. The starting material was CD4+ T cells from PBMCs cultured without peptide, obtained before COVID-19 vaccination. These receptors were obtained from a human donor who received a COVID-19 vaccine.

The rearrangement joins TRBV5-1 to TRBJ1-4; D is unclear. Trimming took 0 bases from V and 4 from J, leaving 10 bases between them. Germline lookup yields CDR1 SGHRS and CDR2 YFSETQ. The CDR3 consists of 15 residues. CDR3 in DNA: TGCGCCAGCAGCTTGGTCGGAGGAGGTAATGAAAAACTGTTTTTT. This gives the protein CASSLVGGGNEKLFF.

The gene calls are TRBV5-1 and TRBJ2-7, with D unresolved. V was pared by 5 bases and J by 4 bases, with 16 bases between. This CDR3 contains 14 residues. Germline V gives CDR1 SGHRS, CDR2 YFSETQ. This CDR3 is CASRTGLGEYEQYF. The CDR3 DNA reads TGCGCCAGCAGGACGGGCCTAGGAGAGTACGAGCAGTACTTC.

The chain uses TRBV6-5 and TRBJ1-6; perhaps TRBD1 as D (6 bases). The CDR3 covers 16 residues. V gave up 4 bases and J gave up 8 bases, with 18 bases separating them. The germline gives CDR1 MNHEY, CDR2 SVGAGI. CDR3 in amino acids: CASSSTAGQLYSPLHF. CDR3 DNA sequence: TGTGCCAGCAGTTCCACCGCTGGACAGCTCTATTCACCCCTCCACTTT.

This clone was counted only a few times. The chain joins TRBV5-4 to TRBJ1-1, with 9 bases fitting TRBD1. This CDR3 has 13 residues. The germline CDR1 and CDR2 sequences are SGHNT and YYREEE (reference sequence). The J segment lost 6 bases and the V segment lost 0 bases, leaving 0 bases of the junction unmatched. The CDR3 loop reads CASSLGDRAEAFF. The CDR3 nucleotides read TGTGCCAGCAGCTTGGGGGACAGGGCTGAAGCTTTCTTT.

This chain joins TRBV18 and TRBJ1-1; D call uncertain. Looked up from germline, CDR1 is KGHSH and CDR2 is LQKENI. There are 17 residues in the CDR3. Deletions cut 3 bases from V and 0 bases from J, with 17 bases between. The CDR3 DNA follows: TGTGCCAGCTCACCGCTAGGACGGAACACCTTGAACACTGAAGCTTTCTTT. Amino acids: CASSPLGRNTLNTEAFF.

CDR3 bases: TGTGCCAGCAGTTACGGGGGGAGCGCAGATACGCAGTATTTT. Amino acid sequence: CASSYGGSADTQYF. The rearrangement joins TRBV6-5 to TRBJ2-3; D perhaps matches TRBD2 (6 bases). V shed 2 bases and J shed 4 bases, with 10 bases lying between them. Germline CDR1 is MNHEY and CDR2 is SVGAGI. The CDR3 covers 14 residues.

The chain is built from TRBV27 and TRBJ1-6; maybe TRBD1 (6 bases). Germline CDR1 and CDR2: MNHEY and SMNVEV (reference sequence). CDR3 length: 16 amino acids. The V and J ends lost 3 bases and 7 bases respectively, with 16 bases between them. CDR3 residues: CASSLRGQRGNSPLHF. CDR3 bases: TGTGCCAGCAGTTTGAGGGGACAAAGAGGCAATTCACCCCTCCACTTT.

The V call is TRBV7-9, the J call TRBJ1-4; TRBD1 agrees at 9 bases. This CDR3 comprises 13 residues. After removal of 11 bases from V and 8 bases from J, the junction contained 9 bases not matched to a gene. Germline assignment: CDR1 SEHNR and CDR2 FQNEAQ (reference sequence). This CDR3 reads CAGSQGAREKLFF. CDR3 DNA: TGTGCCGGATCACAGGGGGCAAGAGAAAAACTGTTTTTT. Using reference TRBV7-9 and TRBJ1-4 for the parts outside the CDR3, the full variable domain is DTGVSQNPRHKITKRGQNVTFRCDPISEHNRLYWYRQTLGQGPEFLTYFQNEAQLEKSRLLSDRFSAERPKGSFSTLEIQRTEQGDSAMYLCAGSQGAREKLFFGSGTQLSVL.

V is TRBV6-2 or TRBV6-3 and J is TRBJ2-7, with 12 bases aligning to TRBD2. CDR3 length: 14 amino acids. Trimming cost V 4 bases and J 6 bases; bases outside gene matches: 4. Germline V lookup: CDR1 MNHEY, CDR2 SVGEGT. The CDR3 spells CASSLTSGSFEQYF. The CDR3, as DNA: TGTGCCAGCAGTTTGACTAGCGGGAGTTTCGAGCAGTACTTC.